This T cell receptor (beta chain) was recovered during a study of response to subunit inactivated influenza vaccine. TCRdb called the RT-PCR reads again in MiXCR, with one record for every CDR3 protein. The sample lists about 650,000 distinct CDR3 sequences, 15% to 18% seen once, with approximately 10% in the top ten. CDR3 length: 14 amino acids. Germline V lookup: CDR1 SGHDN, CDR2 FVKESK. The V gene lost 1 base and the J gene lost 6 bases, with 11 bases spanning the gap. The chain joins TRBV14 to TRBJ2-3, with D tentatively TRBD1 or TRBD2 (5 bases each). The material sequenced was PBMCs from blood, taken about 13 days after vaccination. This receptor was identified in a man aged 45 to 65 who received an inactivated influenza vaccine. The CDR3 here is CASSQGTGRDTQYF. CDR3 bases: TGTGCCAGCAGCCAAGGCACGGGACGCGATACGCAGTATTTT.